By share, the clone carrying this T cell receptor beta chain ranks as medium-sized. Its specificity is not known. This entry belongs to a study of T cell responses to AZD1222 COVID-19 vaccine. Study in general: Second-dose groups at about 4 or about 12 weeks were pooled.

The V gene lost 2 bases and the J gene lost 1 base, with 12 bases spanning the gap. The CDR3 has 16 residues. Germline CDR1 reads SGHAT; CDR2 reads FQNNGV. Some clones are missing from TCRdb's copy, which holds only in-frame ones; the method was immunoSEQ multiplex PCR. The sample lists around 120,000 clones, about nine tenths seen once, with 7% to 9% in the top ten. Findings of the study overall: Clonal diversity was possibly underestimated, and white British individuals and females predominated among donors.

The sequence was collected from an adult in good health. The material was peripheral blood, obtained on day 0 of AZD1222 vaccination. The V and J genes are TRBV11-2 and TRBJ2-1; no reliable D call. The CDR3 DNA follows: TGTGCCAGCAGCTTAATCGCAGGATCTTCCTACAATGAGCAGTTCTTC. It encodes CASSLIAGSSYNEQFF.